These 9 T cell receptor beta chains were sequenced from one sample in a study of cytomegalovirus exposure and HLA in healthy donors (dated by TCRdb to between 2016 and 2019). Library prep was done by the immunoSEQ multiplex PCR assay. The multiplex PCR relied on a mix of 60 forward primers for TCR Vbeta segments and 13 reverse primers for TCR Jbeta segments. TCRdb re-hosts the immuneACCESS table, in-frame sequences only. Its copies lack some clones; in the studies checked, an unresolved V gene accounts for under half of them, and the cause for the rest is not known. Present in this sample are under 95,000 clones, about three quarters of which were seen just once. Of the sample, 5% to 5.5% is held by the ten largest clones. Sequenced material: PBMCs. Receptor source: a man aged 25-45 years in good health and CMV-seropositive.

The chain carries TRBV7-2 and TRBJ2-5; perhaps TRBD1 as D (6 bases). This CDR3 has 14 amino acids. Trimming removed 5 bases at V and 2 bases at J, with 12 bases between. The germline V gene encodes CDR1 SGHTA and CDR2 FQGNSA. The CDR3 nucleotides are TGTGCCAGCAGCCAATTCGGGACACAAGAGACCCAGTACTTC. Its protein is CASSQFGTQETQYF.

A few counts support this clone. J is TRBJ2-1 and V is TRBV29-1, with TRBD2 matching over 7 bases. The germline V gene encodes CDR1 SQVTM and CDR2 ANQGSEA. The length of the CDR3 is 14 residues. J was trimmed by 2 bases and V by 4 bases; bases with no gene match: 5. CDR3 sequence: CSVAGTKAYNEQFF. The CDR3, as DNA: TGCAGCGTTGCCGGGACTAAGGCCTACAATGAGCAGTTCTTC.

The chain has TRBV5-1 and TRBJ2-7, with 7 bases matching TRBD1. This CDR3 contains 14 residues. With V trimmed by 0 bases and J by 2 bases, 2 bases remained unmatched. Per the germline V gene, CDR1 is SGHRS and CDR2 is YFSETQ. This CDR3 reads CASSLETGPYEQYF. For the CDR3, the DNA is TGCGCCAGCAGCTTGGAGACAGGGCCCTACGAGCAGTACTTC.

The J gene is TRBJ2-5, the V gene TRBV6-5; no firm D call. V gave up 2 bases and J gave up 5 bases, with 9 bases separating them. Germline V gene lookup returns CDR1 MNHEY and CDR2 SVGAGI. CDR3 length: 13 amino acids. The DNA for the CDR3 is TGTGCCAGCAGTTACGGCCCCTGGGAGACCCAGTACTTC. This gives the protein CASSYGPWETQYF.

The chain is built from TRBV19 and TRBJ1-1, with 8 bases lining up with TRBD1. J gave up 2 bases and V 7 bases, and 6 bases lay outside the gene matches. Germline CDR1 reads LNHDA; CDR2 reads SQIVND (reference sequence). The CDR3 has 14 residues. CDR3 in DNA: TGTGCCAGTACGAGGACAGGGACTAACACTGAAGCTTTCTTT. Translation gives CASTRTGTNTEAFF.

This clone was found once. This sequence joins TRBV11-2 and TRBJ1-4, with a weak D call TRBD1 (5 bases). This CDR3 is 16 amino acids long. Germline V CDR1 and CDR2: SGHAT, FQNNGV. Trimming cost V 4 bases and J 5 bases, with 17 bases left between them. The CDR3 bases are TGTGCCAGCAGCTGGGGGGGGATGAGCCCAAATGAAAAACTGTTTTTT. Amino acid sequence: CASSWGGMSPNEKLFF. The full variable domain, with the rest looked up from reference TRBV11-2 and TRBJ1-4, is EAGVAQSPRYKIIEKRQSVAFWCNPISGHATLYWYQQILGQGPKLLIQFQNNGVVDDSQLPKDRFSAERLKGVDSTLKIQPAKLEDSAVYLCASSWGGMSPNEKLFFGSGTQLSVL.

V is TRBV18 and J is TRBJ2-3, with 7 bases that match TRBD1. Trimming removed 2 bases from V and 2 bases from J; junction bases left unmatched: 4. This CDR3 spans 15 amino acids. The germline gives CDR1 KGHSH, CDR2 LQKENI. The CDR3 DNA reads TGTGCCAGCTCACCAACAGGGGCCACCACAGATACGCAGTATTTT. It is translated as CASSPTGATTDTQYF.

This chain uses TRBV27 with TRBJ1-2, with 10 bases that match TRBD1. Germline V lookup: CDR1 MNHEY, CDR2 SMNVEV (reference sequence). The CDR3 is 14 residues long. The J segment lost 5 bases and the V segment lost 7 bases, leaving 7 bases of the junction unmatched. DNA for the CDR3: TGTGCCAGCACCGTGGGGACAGGGGATTATGGCTACACCTTC. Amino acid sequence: CASTVGTGDYGYTF.

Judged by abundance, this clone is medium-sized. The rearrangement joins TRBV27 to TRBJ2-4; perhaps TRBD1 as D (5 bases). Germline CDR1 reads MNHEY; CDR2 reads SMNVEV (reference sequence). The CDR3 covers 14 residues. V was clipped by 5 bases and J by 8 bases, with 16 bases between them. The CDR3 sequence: CASSGQGRVDIQYF. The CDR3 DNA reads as TGTGCCAGCAGTGGGCAGGGAAGGGTGGACATTCAGTACTTC.